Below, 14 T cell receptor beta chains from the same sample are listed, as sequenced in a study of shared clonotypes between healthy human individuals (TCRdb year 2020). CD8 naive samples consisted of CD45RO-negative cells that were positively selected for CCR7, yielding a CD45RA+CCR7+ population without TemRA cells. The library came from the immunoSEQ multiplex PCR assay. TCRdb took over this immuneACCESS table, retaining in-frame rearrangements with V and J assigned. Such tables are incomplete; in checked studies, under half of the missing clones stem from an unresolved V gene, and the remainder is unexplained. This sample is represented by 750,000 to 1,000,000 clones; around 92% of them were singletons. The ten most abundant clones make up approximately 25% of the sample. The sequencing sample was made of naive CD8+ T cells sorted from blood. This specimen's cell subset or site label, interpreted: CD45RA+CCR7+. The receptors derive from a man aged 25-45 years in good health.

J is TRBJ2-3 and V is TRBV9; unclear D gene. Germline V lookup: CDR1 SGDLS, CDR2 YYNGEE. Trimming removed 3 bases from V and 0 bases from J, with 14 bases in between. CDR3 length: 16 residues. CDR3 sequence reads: CASSAQTATSTDTQYF. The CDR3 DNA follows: TGTGCCAGCAGCGCACAGACGGCCACTAGCACAGATACGCAGTATTTT.

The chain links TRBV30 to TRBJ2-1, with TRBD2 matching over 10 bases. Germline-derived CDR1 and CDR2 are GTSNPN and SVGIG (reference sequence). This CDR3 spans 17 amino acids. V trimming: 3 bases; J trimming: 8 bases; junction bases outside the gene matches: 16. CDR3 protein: CAWSPGVVAGGWDEQFF. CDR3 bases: TGTGCCTGGAGCCCGGGGGTTGTAGCGGGAGGTTGGGATGAGCAGTTCTTC. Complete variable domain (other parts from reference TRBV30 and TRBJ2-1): SQTIHQWPATLVQPVGSPLSLECTVEGTSNPNLYWYRQAAGRGLQLLFYSVGIGQISSEVPQNLSASRPQDRQFILSSKKLLLSDSGFYLCAWSPGVVAGGWDEQFFGPGTRLTVL.

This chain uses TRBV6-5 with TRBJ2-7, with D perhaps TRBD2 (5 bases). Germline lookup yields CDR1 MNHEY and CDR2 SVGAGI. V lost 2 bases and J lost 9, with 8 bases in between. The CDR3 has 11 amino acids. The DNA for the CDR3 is TGTGCCAGCAGTTACGGCCGGGGGCAGTACTTC. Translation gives CASSYGRGQYF.

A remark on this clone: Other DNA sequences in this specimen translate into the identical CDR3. The CDR3 bases are TGTGCCAGCAGCGTAGGAAGTTCCTACGAGCAGTACTTC. Residues: CASSVGSSYEQYF. The rearrangement links TRBV9 to TRBJ2-7; D unclear. This CDR3 is 13 amino acids long. Trimming shortened V by 0 bases and J by 1 base, and 5 bases separated the two germline ends. Germline V gene sequence: CDR1 SGDLS, CDR2 YYNGEE.

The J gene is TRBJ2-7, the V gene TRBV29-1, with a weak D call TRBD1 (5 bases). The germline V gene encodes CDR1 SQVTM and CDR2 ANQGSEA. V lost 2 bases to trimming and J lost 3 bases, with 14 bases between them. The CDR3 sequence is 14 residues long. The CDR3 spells CSVETRKGDYEQYF. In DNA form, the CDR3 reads TGCAGCGTTGAAACGAGGAAAGGGGACTACGAGCAGTACTTC.

In DNA form, the CDR3 reads TGTGCCAGCAGCCCGGGCGTCTACGAGCAGTACTTC. Amino acids: CASSPGVYEQYF. The chain combines TRBV11-2 with TRBJ2-7; D is unclear. V was trimmed by 5 bases and J by 3 bases, leaving 8 bases between them. The CDR3 is made up of 12 amino acids. Germline V gene sequence: CDR1 SGHAT, CDR2 FQNNGV.

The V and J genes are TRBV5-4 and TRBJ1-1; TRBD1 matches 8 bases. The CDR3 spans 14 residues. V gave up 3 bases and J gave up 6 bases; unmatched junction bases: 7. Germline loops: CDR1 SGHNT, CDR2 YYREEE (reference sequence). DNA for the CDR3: TGTGCCAGCAGCTGGACAGGGAAAAGGGCTGAAGCTTTCTTT. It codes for CASSWTGKRAEAFF.

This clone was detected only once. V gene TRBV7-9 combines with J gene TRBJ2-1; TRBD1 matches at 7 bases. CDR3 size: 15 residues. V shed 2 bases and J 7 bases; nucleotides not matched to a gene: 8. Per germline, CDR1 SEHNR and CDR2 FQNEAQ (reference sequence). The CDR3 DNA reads TGTGCCAGCAGCTTAAACGAGGGGGCGAAGAATGAGCAGTTCTTC. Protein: CASSLNEGAKNEQFF.

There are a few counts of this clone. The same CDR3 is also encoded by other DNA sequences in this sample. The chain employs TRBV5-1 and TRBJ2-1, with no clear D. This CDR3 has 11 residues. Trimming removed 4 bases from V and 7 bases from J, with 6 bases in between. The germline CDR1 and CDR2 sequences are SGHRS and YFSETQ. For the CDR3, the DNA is TGCGCCAGCAGCCGTGGTAATGAGCAGTTCTTC. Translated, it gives CASSRGNEQFF.

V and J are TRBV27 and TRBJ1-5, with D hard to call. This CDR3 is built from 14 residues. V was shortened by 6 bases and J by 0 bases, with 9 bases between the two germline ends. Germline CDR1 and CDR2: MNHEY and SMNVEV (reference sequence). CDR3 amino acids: CASSVTVSNQPQHF. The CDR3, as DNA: TGTGCCAGCAGCGTGACTGTTAGCAATCAGCCCCAGCATTTT.

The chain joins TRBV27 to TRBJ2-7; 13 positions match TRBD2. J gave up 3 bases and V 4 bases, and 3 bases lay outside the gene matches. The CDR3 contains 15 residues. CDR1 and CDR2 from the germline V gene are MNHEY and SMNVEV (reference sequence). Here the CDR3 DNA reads TGTGCCAGCAGTTCGGGACTAGCGGGAAACTACGAGCAGTACTTC. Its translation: CASSSGLAGNYEQYF.

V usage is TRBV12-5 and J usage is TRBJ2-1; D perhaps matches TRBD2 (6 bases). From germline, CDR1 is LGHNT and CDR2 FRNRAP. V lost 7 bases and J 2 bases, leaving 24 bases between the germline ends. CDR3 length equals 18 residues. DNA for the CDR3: TGTGCTAGTGCCTTGGTGGGGGGTAGCGGACTCCCCTACAATGAGCAGTTCTTC. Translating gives CASALVGGSGLPYNEQFF.

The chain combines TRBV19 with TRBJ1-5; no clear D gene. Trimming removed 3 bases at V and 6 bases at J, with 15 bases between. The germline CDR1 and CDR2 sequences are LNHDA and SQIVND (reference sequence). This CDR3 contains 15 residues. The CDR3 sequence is CASSIGNAVSQPQHF. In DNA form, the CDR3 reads TGTGCCAGTAGTATTGGGAACGCGGTGAGTCAGCCCCAGCATTTT.

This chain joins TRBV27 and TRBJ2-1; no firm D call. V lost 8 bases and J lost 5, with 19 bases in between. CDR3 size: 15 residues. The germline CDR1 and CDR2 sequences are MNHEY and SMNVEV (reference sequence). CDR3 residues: CASFHPGEPNNEQFF. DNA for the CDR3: TGTGCCAGCTTCCATCCGGGCGAACCGAACAATGAGCAGTTCTTC.